This paragraph reports one T cell receptor beta chain. What it binds is unknown. This entry comes from a study of T cell clones after liver transplantation. Here immunoSEQ multiplex PCR was the method, and the copy in TCRdb shows in-frame clones only, minus some. Among 4,500 to 6,000 clones listed, about 31% were seen once. Trimming shortened V by 6 bases and J by 4 bases, and 12 bases separated the two germline ends. The CDR3 has 13 amino acids. The germline V gene encodes CDR1 MNHNS and CDR2 SASEGT. Alloreactive TCRbeta sequences came from sequencing proliferating CFSE-low cells in the MLR. The source of this sequence is a human patient who received a liver transplant. The graft donor may have given rise to some T cells. The sequenced material came from CD4+ T cells from cultured PBMCs. V and J are TRBV6-1 and TRBJ1-1; D is uncertain. CDR3: CASRRSSGTEAFF. Written as DNA, the CDR3 is TGTGCCAGCAGGAGATCGTCCGGCACTGAAGCTTTCTTT.